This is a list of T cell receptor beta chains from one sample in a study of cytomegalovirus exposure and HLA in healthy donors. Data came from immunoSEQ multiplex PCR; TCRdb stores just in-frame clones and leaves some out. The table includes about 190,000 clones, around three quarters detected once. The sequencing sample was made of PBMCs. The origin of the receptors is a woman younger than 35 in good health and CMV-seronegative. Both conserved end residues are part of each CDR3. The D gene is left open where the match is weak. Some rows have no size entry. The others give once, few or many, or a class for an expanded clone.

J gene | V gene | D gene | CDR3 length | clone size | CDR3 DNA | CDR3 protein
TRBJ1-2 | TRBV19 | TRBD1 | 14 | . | TGTGCCAGTAGTCCGGGACAGGTTTACTATGGCTACACCTTC | CASSPGQVYYGYTF
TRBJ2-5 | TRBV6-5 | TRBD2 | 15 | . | TGTGCCAGCAGTTCCACTAGCGGGGGCAAGGAGACCCAGTACTTC | CASSSTSGGKETQYF
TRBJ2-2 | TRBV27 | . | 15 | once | TGTGCCAGCAGTTTAGGACAGATGAACACCGGGGAGCTGTTTTTT | CASSLGQMNTGELFF
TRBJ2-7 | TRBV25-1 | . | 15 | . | TGTGCCAGCAGTGAATATGGGGGGATGTCCTACGAGCAGTACTTC | CASSEYGGMSYEQYF
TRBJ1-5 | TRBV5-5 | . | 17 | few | TGTGCCAGCAGCTTGGGCGGTTTGCAGGGGTTGAATCAGCCCCAGCATTTT | CASSLGGLQGLNQPQHF
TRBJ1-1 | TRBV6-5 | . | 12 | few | TGTGCCAGCAGTTACGGCGGAACTGAAGCTTTCTTT | CASSYGGTEAFF
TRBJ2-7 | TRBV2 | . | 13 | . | TGTGCCAGCAGTGGGTCAGGGTCCTACGAGCAGTACTTC | CASSGSGSYEQYF
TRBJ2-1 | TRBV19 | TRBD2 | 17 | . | TGTGCCAGTAGTATTTTGGGACTAGCGGATAAATACAATGAGCAGTTCTTC | CASSILGLADKYNEQFF
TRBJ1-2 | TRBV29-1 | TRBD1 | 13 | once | TGCAGCGTGCACTACAGGGGTAACTATGGCTACACCTTC | CSVHYRGNYGYTF
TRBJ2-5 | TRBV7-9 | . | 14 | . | TGTGCCAGCAGCTTATCAGGGATAAGAGAGACCCAGTACTTC | CASSLSGIRETQYF
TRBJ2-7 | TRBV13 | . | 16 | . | TGTGCCAGCAGCGTAGTGGGGGGGGGCGGATTCTACGAGCAGTACTTC | CASSVVGGGGFYEQYF
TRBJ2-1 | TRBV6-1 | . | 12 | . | TGTGCCAGCAGTGAGGAGGTCAGAAAGCAGTTCTTC | CASSEEVRKQFF
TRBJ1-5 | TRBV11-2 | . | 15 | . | TGCGCCAGCAGCTTAGACCGACAGGCGAATCAGCCCCAGCATTTT | CASSLDRQANQPQHF
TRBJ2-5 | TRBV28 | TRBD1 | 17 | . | TGTGCCAGCAGCATAAGGGGAGGGGACAGGGATTCAGAGACCCAGTACTTC | CASSIRGGDRDSETQYF
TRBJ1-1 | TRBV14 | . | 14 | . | TGTGCCAGCAGCCAAGTGGGACTAGGGACTGAAGCTTTCTTT | CASSQVGLGTEAFF
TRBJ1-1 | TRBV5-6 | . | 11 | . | TGTGCCAGCAGCCGAACAAGTCAAGCTTTCTTT | CASSRTSQAFF
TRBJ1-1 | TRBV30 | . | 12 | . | TGTGCCTGGAGTGTATCCCGAAGGGGAGCTTTCTTT | CAWSVSRRGAFF
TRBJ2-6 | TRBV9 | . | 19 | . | TGTGCCAGCAGCCCCCCAGTAGGACTCCAAAACTCTGGGGCCAACGTCCTGACTTTC | CASSPPVGLQNSGANVLTF
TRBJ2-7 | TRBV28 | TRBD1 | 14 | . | TGTGCCAGCAGACATCGACAGGGGGTGGGCGAGCAGTACTTC | CASRHRQGVGEQYF
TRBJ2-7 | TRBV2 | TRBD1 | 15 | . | TGTGCCAGCACGGTCTTCGTGACAGGGGAGCACGAGCAGTACTTC | CASTVFVTGEHEQYF
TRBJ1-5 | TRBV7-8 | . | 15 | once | TGTGCCAGCAGCTTAGAAGACAGTAGCAATCAGCCCCAGCATTTT | CASSLEDSSNQPQHF
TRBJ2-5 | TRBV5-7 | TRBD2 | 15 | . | TGTGCCAGCATCCCGGTTAGCGGGTGCCAAGAGACCCAGTACTTC | CASIPVSGCQETQYF
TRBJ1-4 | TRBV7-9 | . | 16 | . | TGTGCCAGCAGCTTTGGCTCCGAAACAACTAATGAAAAACTGTTTTTT | CASSFGSETTNEKLFF
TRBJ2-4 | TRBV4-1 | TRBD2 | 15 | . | TGCGCCAGCAGGGGACTAGCGGGGGGGCTTGACATTCAGTACTTC | CASRGLAGGLDIQYF
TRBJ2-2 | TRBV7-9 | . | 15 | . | TGTGCCAGCAGCTTAGCCAGGGCGAACACCGGGGAGCTGTTTTTT | CASSLARANTGELFF
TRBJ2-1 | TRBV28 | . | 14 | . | TGTGCCAGCAGTTTTTCGCGATCCTACAATGAGCAGTTCTTC | CASSFSRSYNEQFF
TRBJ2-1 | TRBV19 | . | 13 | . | TGTGCCAGTAGACACCAATCCTACAATGAGCAGTTCTTC | CASRHQSYNEQFF
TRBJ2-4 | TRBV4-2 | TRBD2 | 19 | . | TGTGCCAGCAGCCATCCCAATAGCGGGAGCGTATTAGCCAAAAACATTCAGTACTTC | CASSHPNSGSVLAKNIQYF
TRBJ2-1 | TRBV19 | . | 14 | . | TGTGCCAGTAGTATGGGGACTGGTGGGAGTGAGCAGTTCTTC | CASSMGTGGSEQFF
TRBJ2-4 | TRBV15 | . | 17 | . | TGTGCCACCAGCAGAGTCGGCAGGGGAGTAGCCAAAAACATTCAGTACTTC | CATSRVGRGVAKNIQYF
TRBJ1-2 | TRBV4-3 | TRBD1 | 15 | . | TGCGCCAGCAGCCAAAACTACGACAGGGTCTATGGCTACACCTTC | CASSQNYDRVYGYTF
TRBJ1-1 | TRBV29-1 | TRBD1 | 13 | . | TGCAGCGTTGTAACAGGGGGCAACACTGAAGCTTTCTTT | CSVVTGGNTEAFF
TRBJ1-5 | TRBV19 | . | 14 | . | TGTGCCATTGGGCAGGGACTTAGCAATCAGCCCCAGCATTTT | CAIGQGLSNQPQHF
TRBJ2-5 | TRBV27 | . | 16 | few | TGTGCCAGCACCGACACCCCCGCGGGCGCACAAGAGACCCAGTACTTC | CASTDTPAGAQETQYF
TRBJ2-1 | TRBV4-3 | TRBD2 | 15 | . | TGCGCCAGCAGCCAACTGTCTAGCGGCAACAATGAGCAGTTCTTC | CASSQLSSGNNEQFF
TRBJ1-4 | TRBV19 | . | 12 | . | TGTGCCAGTAAAGGCGGTAATGAAAAACTGTTTTTT | CASKGGNEKLFF
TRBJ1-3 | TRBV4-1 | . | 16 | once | TGCGCCAGCAGCCAAGTATACGAGGGAGTGGGAAACACCATATATTTT | CASSQVYEGVGNTIYF
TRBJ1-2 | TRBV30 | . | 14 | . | TGTGCCTGGAGGCAGCAGGGATTTAACTATGGCTACACCTTC | CAWRQQGFNYGYTF
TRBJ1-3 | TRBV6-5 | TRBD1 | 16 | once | TGTGCCAGCAGTTACGGCGGACAGGGATCGGGAAACACCATATATTTT | CASSYGGQGSGNTIYF
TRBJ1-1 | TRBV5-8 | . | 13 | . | TGTGCCAGCAGCTTGAACAGGAACACTGAAGCTTTCTTT | CASSLNRNTEAFF
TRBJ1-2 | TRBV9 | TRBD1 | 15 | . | TGTGCCAGCAGCGATGGGGACAGACGATTTTATGGCTACACCTTC | CASSDGDRRFYGYTF
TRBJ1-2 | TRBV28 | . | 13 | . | TGTGCCAGCAGTTTAAAGGTGGAGTATGGCTACACCTTC | CASSLKVEYGYTF
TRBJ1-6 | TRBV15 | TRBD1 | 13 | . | TGTGCCACCAGCAGGACACAGGGGGCGCCCCTCCACTTT | CATSRTQGAPLHF
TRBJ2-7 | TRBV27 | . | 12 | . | TGTGCCAGCAGTTTTCTCTCCTACGAGCAGTACTTC | CASSFLSYEQYF
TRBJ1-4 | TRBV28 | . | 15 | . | TGTGCCAGCAGTGGAAGGGAGTTGGCCGGTGAAAAACTGTTTTTT | CASSGRELAGEKLFF
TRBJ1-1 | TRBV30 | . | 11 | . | TGTGCCTGGAGGGTGGAGGCTGAAGCTTTCTTT | CAWRVEAEAFF
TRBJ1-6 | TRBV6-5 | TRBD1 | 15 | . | TGTGCCAGCAGCACCACCGGGACAGGGTCCTCACCCCTCCACTTT | CASSTTGTGSSPLHF
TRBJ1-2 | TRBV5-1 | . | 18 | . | TGCGCCAGCAGCTTGGGTGTCTTCGGGAGTGGGGGAGACTATGGCTACACCTTC | CASSLGVFGSGGDYGYTF
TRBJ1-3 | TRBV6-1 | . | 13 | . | TGTGCCAGCATTAGGGGACTGGGAAACACCATATATTTT | CASIRGLGNTIYF
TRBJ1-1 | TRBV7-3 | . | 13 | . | TGTGCCAGCAGCTACACCCGCGGTAGGGAAGCTTTCTTT | CASSYTRGREAFF
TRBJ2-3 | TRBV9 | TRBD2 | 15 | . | TGTGCCAGCAGCCTCCAACTAGCGGGGGGTGATACGCAGTATTTT | CASSLQLAGGDTQYF
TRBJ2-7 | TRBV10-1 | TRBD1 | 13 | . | TGCGCCAGCAGTGTGGGACAGGGGAAGGAGCAGTACTTC | CASSVGQGKEQYF
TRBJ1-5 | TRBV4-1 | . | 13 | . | TGCGCCAGCAGCGCCGACGGGAATCAGCCCCAGCATTTT | CASSADGNQPQHF
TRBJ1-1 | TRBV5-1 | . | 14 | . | TGCGCCAGCAGCTCCCAGACAGGCGCCACTGAAGCTTTCTTT | CASSSQTGATEAFF